Below are 4 T cell receptor beta chains sequenced from a single sample in a study of tissue T cells after allogeneic stem cell transplantation. Time point here: mouse harvest day 14 after allogeneic transplant. Each mouse received 10^7 T-cell-depleted marrow cells plus 10^6 splenic CD5+ T cells by tail vein. Sequenced by immunoSEQ multiplex PCR; TCRdb stores in-frame clones only, minus some. The table lists around 2,900 clones, around two fifths of them singletons, with 20% to 30% in the top ten. Sequencing input: gut tissue. Receptors were obtained from a female BALB/c mouse given C57BL/6 T cells with graft-versus-host disease after an allogeneic hematopoietic cell transplant.

Concerning this clone: Mouse gene names apply. The read gets to within 1 residue of the CDR3 end, and the germline J gene fills in the rest. The gene calls are TRBV3 and TRBJ1-4, with a weak D call TRBD1 (5 bases). The CDR3 extends over 14 amino acids. The V and J ends lost 3 bases and 1 base respectively, with 6 bases between them. Germline CDR1 and CDR2: SNHLY and FYNGKV (reference sequence). CDR3 protein: CASSLRGSNERLFF. The part of the CDR3 DNA that was read is TGTGCCAGCAGCTTGAGGGGTTCCAACGAAAGATTATTT.

In the case of this clone: The genes are named according to mouse. Coverage ceases 1 residue before the CDR3 finishes, and the germline J gene fills in the end. The chain combines TRBV26 with TRBJ2-7; D not certain. Germline loops: CDR1 KGHPV, CDR2 FQNQEV (reference sequence). V lost 0 bases to trimming and J lost 2 bases, with 5 bases between them. The CDR3 is 13 amino acids. The CDR3 bases that were read are TGTGCCAGCAGTCTGTCTCATCCCTATGAACAGTAC. Protein sequence: CASSLSHPYEQY. The CDR3 in full is CASSLSHPYEQYF.

Judged by abundance, this clone is medium-sized. Mouse names are used for the genes. The read falls 1 residue short of the CDR3 end, and the missing part is taken from the germline J gene. This chain joins TRBV3 and TRBJ1-5; D is unresolved. This CDR3 is built from 12 residues. V shed 2 bases and J shed 6 bases, with 5 bases lying between them. CDR1 is SNHLY, CDR2 FYNGKV, per germline (reference sequence). The CDR3 bases that were read are TGTGCCAGCAGCTTAAACGGCCAGGCTCCGCTT. Protein product: CASSLNGQAPL. The whole CDR3 is CASSLNGQAPLF.

As regards this clone: Gene labels here are mouse ones. The read ends 1 residue shy of where the CDR3 ends; the end is completed using the germline J gene. The chain has TRBV26 and TRBJ2-3, with TRBD1 identical over 8 bases. Trimming cost V 7 bases and J 3 bases; bases outside gene matches: 3. Germline lookup yields CDR1 KGHPV and CDR2 FQNQEV (reference sequence). This CDR3 comprises 13 residues. The covered CDR3 bases are TGTGCCAGCACTGGACAGGGCGCAGAAACGCTGTAT. The encoded protein is CASTGQGAETLY. The full CDR3 sequence reads CASTGQGAETLYF.